A single sample gave rise to the 13 T cell receptor beta chains below, sequenced in a study of CD8 T cells in Susac syndrome. RNA in amounts of roughly 0.45 to 1 ug was reverse transcribed with random hexamers. TCRdb passed the immunoSEQ multiplex PCR reads through MiXCR, listing each CDR3 protein once. The sample records about 150,000 distinct CDR3 sequences, 94% being singletons. The sequenced material came from CD8+ T cells from PBMCs. The origin of the receptors is a human donor with multiple sclerosis.

V is TRBV11-2 and J is TRBJ1-1; D call uncertain. This CDR3 contains 13 residues. The V end was cut by 4 bases, the J end by 4 bases, with 10 bases between. From germline, CDR1 is SGHAT and CDR2 FQNNGV. CDR3 coding DNA: TGTGCCAGCAGCTCGGGCCGGACCACTGAAGCTTTCTTT. Its translation: CASSSGRTTEAFF.

The chain recombines TRBV3-1 with TRBJ1-4; D is unclear. CDR1 and CDR2 from the germline V gene are LGHDT and YNNKEL (reference sequence). V gave up 0 bases and J gave up 10 bases, with 15 bases separating them. CDR3 length equals 15 residues. CDR3 nucleotides: TGTGCCAGCAGCCAAGATCCTGGGCCCGGGCGAAAACTGTTTTTT. This gives the protein CASSQDPGPGRKLFF.

This chain uses TRBV12-3 or TRBV12-4 with TRBJ1-1, with TRBD1 identical over 10 bases. J gave up 1 base and V 6 bases, and 8 bases lay outside the gene matches. This CDR3 has 16 amino acids. CDR3 in amino acids: CASRARQGAQNTEAFF. In nucleotides, the CDR3 is TGTGCCAGCAGGGCCCGACAGGGGGCGCAGAACACTGAAGCTTTCTTT.

Only one count was recorded for this clonotype. V gene TRBV9 combines with J gene TRBJ2-2, with 10 bases fitting TRBD2. The ends lost 6 bases at V and 6 bases at J; junction bases unmatched: 8. CDR3 size: 15 residues. Germline V lookup: CDR1 SGDLS, CDR2 YYNGEE. The CDR3 nucleotides read TGTGCCAGCACCCCGCGGCTAGCGGGGGCCGGGGAGCTGTTTTTT. This codes for CASTPRLAGAGELFF.

CDR3: CASIGAARTEAFF. CDR3 DNA: TGTGCCAGTATAGGGGCAGCACGCACTGAAGCTTTCTTT. The chain employs TRBV19 and TRBJ1-1; D is perhaps TRBD1 (5 bases). CDR1 LNHDA and CDR2 SQIVND come from the germline V gene (reference sequence). The CDR3 sequence is 13 residues long. With 7 bases removed from V and 4 bases from J, the gap between germline ends came to 13 bases.

This rearrangement joins TRBV27 to TRBJ1-2; TRBD1 matches 8 bases. Trimming removed 5 bases from V and 4 bases from J; junction bases left unmatched: 6. CDR3 length: 14 amino acids. Per germline, CDR1 MNHEY and CDR2 SMNVEV (reference sequence). The CDR3 DNA follows: TGTGCCAGCAGTAAATCGGACAGGGTCTATGGCTACACCTTC. It is translated as CASSKSDRVYGYTF.

The CDR3 sequence: CASSSNRGLDTEAFF. The CDR3 nucleotides are TGTGCCAGCAGTTCCAACAGGGGTTTGGACACTGAAGCTTTCTTT. This chain uses TRBV27 with TRBJ1-1; 7 bases agree with TRBD1. The germline gives CDR1 MNHEY, CDR2 SMNVEV (reference sequence). With 4 bases clipped from V and 3 bases from J, the junction kept 8 bases outside the gene matches. The CDR3 sequence is 15 residues long.

The CDR3 loop reads CASSSDSTDTQYF. CDR3 bases: TGTGCCAGCAGCTCGGACAGCACAGATACGCAGTATTTT. The gene calls are TRBV7-3 and TRBJ2-3, with D uncertain. V gave up 4 bases and J gave up 0 bases, with 5 bases separating them. The CDR3 loop spans 13 amino acids. Germline assignment: CDR1 SGHTA and CDR2 FQGTGA.

V and J are TRBV15 and TRBJ1-1; a weak D match, TRBD1 (5 bases). CDR1 and CDR2 (germline): LNHNV, YYDKDF (reference sequence). V was pared by 0 bases and J by 1 base, with 12 bases between. The CDR3 totals 16 residues. In DNA form, the CDR3 reads TGTGCCACCAGCAGAGATACCGGGACGGGGAACACTGAAGCTTTCTTT. The encoded protein is CATSRDTGTGNTEAFF.

The chain has TRBV7-2 and TRBJ2-3; no firm D call. This CDR3 spans 18 amino acids. CDR1 and CDR2 from the germline V gene are SGHTA and FQGNSA. Trimming left V 2 bases short and J 3 bases short, with 21 bases between. CDR3 nucleotides: TGTGCCAGCAGCTTACCCGCAAGGGCGTCGAGAGTGACAGATACGCAGTATTTT. It is translated as CASSLPARASRVTDTQYF.

This clonotype occurred once. The chain combines TRBV2 with TRBJ2-4; 7 positions match TRBD2. The CDR3 has 14 amino acids. The V gene's germline CDR1 is SNHLY and CDR2 FYNNEI. V lost 7 bases and J lost 0; bases outside the gene matches: 3. The CDR3 spells CASTLAAAKNIQYF. The CDR3 bases are TGTGCCAGCACGCTAGCGGCAGCCAAAAACATTCAGTACTTC. Looking up the rest from reference TRBV2 and TRBJ2-4 gives the full variable domain: EPEVTQTPSHQVTQMGQEVILRCVPISNHLYFYWYRQILGQKVEFLVSFYNNEISEKSEIFDDQFSVERPDGSNFTLKIRSTKLEDSAMYFCASTLAAAKNIQYFGAGTRLSVL.

CDR3 loop: CASSFRDRVMDGYTF. CDR3 DNA: TGTGCCAGCAGTTTCCGGGACAGGGTTATGGACGGCTACACCTTC. V is TRBV28 and J is TRBJ1-2, with 9 positions matching TRBD1. Trimming removed 3 bases from V and 8 bases from J; junction bases left unmatched: 10. Germline V CDR1 and CDR2: MDHEN, SYDVKM. This CDR3 is built from 15 residues.

V usage is TRBV7-9 and J usage is TRBJ2-4, with D perhaps assigned TRBD1 or TRBD2 (6 bases each). V lost 5 bases, J lost 2 bases, and 16 bases lay in between. CDR1 and CDR2 (germline): SEHNR, FQNEAQ (reference sequence). This CDR3 is built from 16 residues. CDR3 amino acids: CASSPQGGTTKNIQYF. DNA for the CDR3: TGTGCCAGCAGCCCACAGGGAGGCACCACCAAAAACATTCAGTACTTC.